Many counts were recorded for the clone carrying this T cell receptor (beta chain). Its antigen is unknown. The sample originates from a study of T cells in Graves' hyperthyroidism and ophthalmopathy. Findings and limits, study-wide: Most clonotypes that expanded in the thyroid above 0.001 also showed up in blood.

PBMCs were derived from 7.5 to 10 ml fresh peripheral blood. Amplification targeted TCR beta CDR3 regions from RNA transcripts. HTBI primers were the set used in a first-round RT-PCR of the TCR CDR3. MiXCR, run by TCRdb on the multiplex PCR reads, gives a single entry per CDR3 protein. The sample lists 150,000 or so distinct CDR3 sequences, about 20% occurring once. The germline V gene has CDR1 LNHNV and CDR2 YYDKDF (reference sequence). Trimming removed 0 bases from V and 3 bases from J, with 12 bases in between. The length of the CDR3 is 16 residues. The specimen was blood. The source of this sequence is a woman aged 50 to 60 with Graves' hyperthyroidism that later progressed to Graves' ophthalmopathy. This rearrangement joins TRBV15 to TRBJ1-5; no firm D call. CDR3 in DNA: TGTGCCACCAGCAGAGATGAGAGATGGGCCAATCAGCCCCAGCATTTT. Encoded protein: CATSRDERWANQPQHF. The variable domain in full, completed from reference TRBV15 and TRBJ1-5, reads DAMVIQNPRYQVTQFGKPVTLSCSQTLNHNVMYWYQQKSSQAPKLLFHYYDKDFNNEADTPDNFQSRRPNTSFCFLDIRSPGLGDTAMYLCATSRDERWANQPQHFGDGTRLSIL.